Listed below are T cell receptor beta chains from one sample, sequenced in a study of beta chain features in type 1 diabetes. Clones were read by immunoSEQ multiplex PCR, and TCRdb kept only the in-frame ones, dropping some. The table shows roughly 150,000 clones, with roughly 11% occurring only once. Material: central memory CD4+ T cells from blood. These receptors were obtained from a man younger than 30 in good health. The CDR3 runs from the conserved cysteine through the conserved F or W. The D gene is left open where the match is weak. Expanded clones get a size class; other rows say once, few or many, or leave the size out.

DNA: TGTGCCAGTCGGGGCGGGAGGGCCTACGAGCAGTACTTC
CDR3: CASRGGRAYEQYF
V: TRBV19
D: TRBD2
length: 13
J: TRBJ2-7
size: few

DNA: TGTGCCAGCAGCGTCTCCTACGAGCAGTACTTC
CDR3: CASSVSYEQYF
V: TRBV7-2
D: NA
length: 11
J: TRBJ2-7
size: few

DNA: TGTGCCAGCAGTGAAAGGCGGAGGCAGTACTTC
CDR3: CASSERRRQYF
V: TRBV2
D: NA
length: 11
J: TRBJ2-7
size: NA

DNA: TGCGCCAGCAGCCCGGGACAGACGTCTGGGGCCAACGTCCTGACTTTC
CDR3: CASSPGQTSGANVLTF
V: TRBV4-3
D: TRBD1
length: 16
J: TRBJ2-6
size: many

DNA: TGTGCCAGCCGTAACACTGAAGCTTTCTTT
CDR3: CASRNTEAFF
V: TRBV6-1
D: NA
length: 10
J: TRBJ1-1
size: NA

DNA: TGTGCCTCCTTGGGCGGATACTCTGGGGCCAACGTCCTGACTTTC
CDR3: CASLGGYSGANVLTF
V: TRBV30
D: NA
length: 15
J: TRBJ2-6
size: NA

DNA: TGCGCCAGCAGCCAAGATGGGGGCACAGATACGCAGTATTTT
CDR3: CASSQDGGTDTQYF
V: TRBV4-1
D: NA
length: 14
J: TRBJ2-3
size: NA

DNA: TGCGCCAGCAGCCAAGATTCGGCCCGGGGCTACACCTTC
CDR3: CASSQDSARGYTF
V: TRBV4-3
D: NA
length: 13
J: TRBJ1-2
size: few

DNA: TGCAGCGTTGCTACTAATGAAAAACTGTTTTTT
CDR3: CSVATNEKLFF
V: TRBV29-1
D: NA
length: 11
J: TRBJ1-4
size: few

DNA: TGTGCCAGCACCCCGGACAGGGTCTACGAGCAGTACTTC
CDR3: CASTPDRVYEQYF
V: TRBV28
D: TRBD1
length: 13
J: TRBJ2-7
size: NA

DNA: TGTGCCAGCTCACCAGCCGGGACCCAGGGAGGCTACACCTTC
CDR3: CASSPAGTQGGYTF
V: TRBV18
D: NA
length: 14
J: TRBJ1-2
size: few

DNA: TGTGCCAGCACCCGATACCACGGGTACGGGGAGCTGTTTTTT
CDR3: CASTRYHGYGELFF
V: TRBV7-2
D: NA
length: 14
J: TRBJ2-2
size: NA

DNA: TGTGCCAGCAGCCGGGCGCAGGTGTACAATGAGCAGTTCTTC
CDR3: CASSRAQVYNEQFF
V: TRBV11-2
D: NA
length: 14
J: TRBJ2-1
size: few

DNA: TGTGCCAGCAGCTTATTGGGACTAGCTAACACCGGGGAGCTGTTTTTT
CDR3: CASSLLGLANTGELFF
V: TRBV7-2
D: TRBD2
length: 16
J: TRBJ2-2
size: NA

DNA: TGTGCCAGCTCACTGGACAGGGAAAATTATGGCTACACCTTC
CDR3: CASSLDRENYGYTF
V: TRBV18
D: TRBD1
length: 14
J: TRBJ1-2
size: NA

DNA: TGTGCCTCCTCGGCGACTCACAATGAGCAGTTCTTC
CDR3: CASSATHNEQFF
V: TRBV10-3
D: NA
length: 12
J: TRBJ2-1
size: many

DNA: TGTGCCAGCAGTGACGGACAGAATACCTACGAGCAGTACTTC
CDR3: CASSDGQNTYEQYF
V: TRBV25-1
D: NA
length: 14
J: TRBJ2-7
size: many

DNA: TGTGCCAGCAGCTTAGTTAATGAGCAGTTCTTC
CDR3: CASSLVNEQFF
V: TRBV7-2
D: NA
length: 11
J: TRBJ2-1
size: few

DNA: TGTGCCAGCAGTTTAGGGGCAGGGTTCAGAGATACGCAGTATTTT
CDR3: CASSLGAGFRDTQYF
V: TRBV27
D: NA
length: 15
J: TRBJ2-3
size: few

DNA: TGCGCCAGCAGGCCGCCTGTGCCGATAACAGATACGCAGTATTTT
CDR3: CASRPPVPITDTQYF
V: TRBV23-1
D: NA
length: 15
J: TRBJ2-3
size: NA

DNA: TGTGCCAGCAGCGAAACCACAGATACGCAGTATTTT
CDR3: CASSETTDTQYF
V: TRBV9
D: NA
length: 12
J: TRBJ2-3
size: NA

DNA: TGCAGTGCTAGAAGACAGTACGAGCAGTACTTC
CDR3: CSARRQYEQYF
V: TRBV20-1
D: NA
length: 11
J: TRBJ2-7
size: few

DNA: TGTGCCAGCCCTGGACGGAACACCGGGGAGCTGTTTTTT
CDR3: CASPGRNTGELFF
V: TRBV28
D: NA
length: 13
J: TRBJ2-2
size: few

DNA: TGCGCCAGCAGCTTGCAGGGCTCTGGGGCCAACGTCCTGACTTTC
CDR3: CASSLQGSGANVLTF
V: TRBV5-1
D: NA
length: 15
J: TRBJ2-6
size: NA

DNA: TGTGCCAGCAGCTTAATTAGTGACAATGAGCAGTTCTTC
CDR3: CASSLISDNEQFF
V: TRBV7-3
D: NA
length: 13
J: TRBJ2-1
size: few

DNA: TGTGCCAGCAGCTTTGGCCAGGCCTATGGCTACACCTTC
CDR3: CASSFGQAYGYTF
V: TRBV5-6
D: NA
length: 13
J: TRBJ1-2
size: NA

DNA: TGTGCCAGCAGCTTAGGAGCAGCGGTTATTACAGATACGCAGTATTTT
CDR3: CASSLGAAVITDTQYF
V: TRBV7-9
D: NA
length: 16
J: TRBJ2-3
size: few

DNA: TGTGCCAGCAGCCCTCGTACGGGAAACTATGGCTACACCTTC
CDR3: CASSPRTGNYGYTF
V: TRBV7-2
D: NA
length: 14
J: TRBJ1-2
size: NA

DNA: TGTGCCAGTTTCCCGGGACGCTCCTACGAGCAGTACTTC
CDR3: CASFPGRSYEQYF
V: TRBV28
D: NA
length: 13
J: TRBJ2-7
size: NA

DNA: TGTGCCAGCAGCTGGGGAGGGGAAGCTTTCTTT
CDR3: CASSWGGEAFF
V: TRBV14
D: NA
length: 11
J: TRBJ1-1
size: NA

DNA: TGTGCCTGGAGGGGGCACAGGGACTGCAATCAGCCCCAGCATTTT
CDR3: CAWRGHRDCNQPQHF
V: TRBV30
D: NA
length: 15
J: TRBJ1-5
size: many

DNA: TGTGCCTGGAGAGGCCGGGAACAGGGATTCACTGAAGCTTTCTTT
CDR3: CAWRGREQGFTEAFF
V: TRBV30
D: NA
length: 15
J: TRBJ1-1
size: NA

DNA: TGCGCCAGCAGCCTAGCCAGCGCTCAAGAGACCCAGTACTTC
CDR3: CASSLASAQETQYF
V: TRBV4-1
D: NA
length: 14
J: TRBJ2-5
size: NA

DNA: TGCGCCAGCAGCCAAGATGGGACAGGCCACGAGACCCAGTACTTC
CDR3: CASSQDGTGHETQYF
V: TRBV4-1
D: TRBD1
length: 15
J: TRBJ2-5
size: NA

DNA: TGCGCCAGCAGCCAAGAGACATACAATGAGCAGTTCTTC
CDR3: CASSQETYNEQFF
V: TRBV4-1
D: NA
length: 13
J: TRBJ2-1
size: NA

DNA: TGTGCCTGGAGTCCAGGGGTAGGCACAGATACGCAGTATTTT
CDR3: CAWSPGVGTDTQYF
V: TRBV30
D: NA
length: 14
J: TRBJ2-3
size: few

DNA: TGTGCCAGCAGCGCTGACGGGACTACCCGCTACGAGCAGTACTTC
CDR3: CASSADGTTRYEQYF
V: TRBV9
D: TRBD2
length: 15
J: TRBJ2-7
size: NA

DNA: TGTGCCAGCAGCCAGGACAGGGCCAAAAACATTCAGTACTTC
CDR3: CASSQDRAKNIQYF
V: TRBV6-1
D: TRBD1
length: 14
J: TRBJ2-4
size: NA

DNA: TGTGCCAGCAGCTCCCGACAGGGCCGGATCGGGGAGCAGTACTTC
CDR3: CASSSRQGRIGEQYF
V: TRBV7-2
D: TRBD1
length: 15
J: TRBJ2-7
size: few

DNA: TGTGCCAGTAGTAGAGGGACAGTTACCTACAATGAGCAGTTCTTC
CDR3: CASSRGTVTYNEQFF
V: TRBV19
D: TRBD1
length: 15
J: TRBJ2-1
size: few